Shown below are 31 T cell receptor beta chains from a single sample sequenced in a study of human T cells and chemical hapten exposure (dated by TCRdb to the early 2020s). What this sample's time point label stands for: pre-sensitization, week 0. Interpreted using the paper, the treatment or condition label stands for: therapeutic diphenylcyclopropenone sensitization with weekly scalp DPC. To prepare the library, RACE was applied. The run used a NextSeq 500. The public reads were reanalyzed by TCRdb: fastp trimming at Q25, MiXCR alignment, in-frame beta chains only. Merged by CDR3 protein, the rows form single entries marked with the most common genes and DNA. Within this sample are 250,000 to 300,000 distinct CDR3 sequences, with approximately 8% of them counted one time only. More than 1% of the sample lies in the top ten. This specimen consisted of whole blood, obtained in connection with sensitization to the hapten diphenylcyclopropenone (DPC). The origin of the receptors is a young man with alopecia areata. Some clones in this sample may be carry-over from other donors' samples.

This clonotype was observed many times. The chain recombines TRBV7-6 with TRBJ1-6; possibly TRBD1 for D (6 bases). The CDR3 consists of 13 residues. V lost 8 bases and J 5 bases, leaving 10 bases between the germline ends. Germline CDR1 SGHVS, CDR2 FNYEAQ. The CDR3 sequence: CASAGVNNSPLHF. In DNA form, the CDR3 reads TGTGCCAGCGCAGGGGTCAATAATTCACCCCTCCACTTT.

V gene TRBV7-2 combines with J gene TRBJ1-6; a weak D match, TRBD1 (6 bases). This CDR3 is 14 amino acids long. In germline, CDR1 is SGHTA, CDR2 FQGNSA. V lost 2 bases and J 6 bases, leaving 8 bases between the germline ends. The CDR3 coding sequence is TGTGCCAGCAGCTTACAGGGGCTTAATTCACCCCTCCACTTT. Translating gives CASSLQGLNSPLHF.

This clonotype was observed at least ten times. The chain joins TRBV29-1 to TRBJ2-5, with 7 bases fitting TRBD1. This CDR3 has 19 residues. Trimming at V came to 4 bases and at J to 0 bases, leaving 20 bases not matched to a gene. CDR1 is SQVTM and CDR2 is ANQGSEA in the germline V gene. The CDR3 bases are TGCAGCGTTGTACCGACAGGGTGGTTTGACCAAGTGAACCAAGAGACCCAGTACTTC. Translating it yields CSVVPTGWFDQVNQETQYF.

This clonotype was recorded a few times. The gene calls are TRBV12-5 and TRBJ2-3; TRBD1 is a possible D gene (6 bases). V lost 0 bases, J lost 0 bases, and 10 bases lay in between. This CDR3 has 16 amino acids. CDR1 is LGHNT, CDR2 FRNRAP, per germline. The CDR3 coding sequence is TGTGCTAGTGGTTTGGTGACAGGCGTTAGCACAGATACGCAGTATTTT. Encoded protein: CASGLVTGVSTDTQYF.

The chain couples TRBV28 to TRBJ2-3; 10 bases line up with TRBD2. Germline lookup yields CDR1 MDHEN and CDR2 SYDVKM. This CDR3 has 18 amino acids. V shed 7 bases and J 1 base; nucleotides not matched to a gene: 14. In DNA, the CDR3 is TGTGCCAGCAATACAGGGCTGGGACTAGCGAAGGGCACAGATACGCAGTATTTT. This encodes CASNTGLGLAKGTDTQYF.

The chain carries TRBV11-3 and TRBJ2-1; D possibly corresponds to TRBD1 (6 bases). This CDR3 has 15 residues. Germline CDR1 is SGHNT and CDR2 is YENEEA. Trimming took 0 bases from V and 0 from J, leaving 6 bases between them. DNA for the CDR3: TGTGCCAGCAGCTTAGACAGGGGCTCCTACAATGAGCAGTTCTTC. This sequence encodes CASSLDRGSYNEQFF.

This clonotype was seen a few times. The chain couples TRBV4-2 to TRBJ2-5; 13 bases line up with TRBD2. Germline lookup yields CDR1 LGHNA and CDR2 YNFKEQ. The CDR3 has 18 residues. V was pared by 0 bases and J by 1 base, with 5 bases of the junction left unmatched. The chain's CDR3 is CASSQETSGGAPQETQYF. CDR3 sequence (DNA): TGTGCCAGCAGCCAAGAAACTAGCGGGGGGGCGCCCCAAGAGACCCAGTACTTC.

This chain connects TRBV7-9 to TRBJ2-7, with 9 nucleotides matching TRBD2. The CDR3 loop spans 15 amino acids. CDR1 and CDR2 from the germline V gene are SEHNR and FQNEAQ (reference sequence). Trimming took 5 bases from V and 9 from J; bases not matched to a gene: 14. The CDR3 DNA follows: TGTGCCAGCAGCGTCGGCGGGACTAGCTCCTTACGGCAGTACGTC. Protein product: CASSVGGTSSLRQYV.

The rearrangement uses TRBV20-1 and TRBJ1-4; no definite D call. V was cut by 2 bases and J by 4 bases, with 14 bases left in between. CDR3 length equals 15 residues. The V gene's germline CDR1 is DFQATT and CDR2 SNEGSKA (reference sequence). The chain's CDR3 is CSARPLRHSNEKLFF. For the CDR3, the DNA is TGCAGTGCTAGACCCCTCCGACACAGTAATGAAAAACTGTTTTTT.

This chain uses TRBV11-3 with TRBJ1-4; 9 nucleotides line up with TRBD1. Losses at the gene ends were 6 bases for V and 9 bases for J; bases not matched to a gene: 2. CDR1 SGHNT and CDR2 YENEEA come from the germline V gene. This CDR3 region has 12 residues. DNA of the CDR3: TGTGCCAGCAGTGACAGGGGGAAAAAACTGTTTTTT. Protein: CASSDRGKKLFF.

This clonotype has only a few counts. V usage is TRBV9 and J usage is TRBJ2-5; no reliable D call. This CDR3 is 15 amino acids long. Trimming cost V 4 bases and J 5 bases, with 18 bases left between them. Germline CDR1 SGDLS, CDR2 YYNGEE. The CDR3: CASSKRMGLRETQYF. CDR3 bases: TGTGCCAGCAGCAAAAGAATGGGTCTTCGGGAGACCCAGTACTTC.

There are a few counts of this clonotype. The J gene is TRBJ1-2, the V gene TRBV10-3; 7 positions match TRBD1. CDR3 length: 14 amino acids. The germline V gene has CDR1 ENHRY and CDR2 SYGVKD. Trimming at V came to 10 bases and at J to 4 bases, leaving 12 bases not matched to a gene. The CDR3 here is CATGTVKRGYGYTF. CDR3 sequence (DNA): TGTGCCACCGGGACAGTAAAAAGGGGCTATGGCTACACCTTC.

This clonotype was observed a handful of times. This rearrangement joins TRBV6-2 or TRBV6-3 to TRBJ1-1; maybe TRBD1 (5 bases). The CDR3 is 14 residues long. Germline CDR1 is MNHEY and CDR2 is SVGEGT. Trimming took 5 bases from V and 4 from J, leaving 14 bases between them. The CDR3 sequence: CASSIQVGGTEAFF. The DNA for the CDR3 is TGTGCCAGCAGTATACAGGTTGGGGGCACTGAAGCTTTCTTT.

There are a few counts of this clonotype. DNA of the CDR3: TGTGCCAGCAGTTTAGTCACAGGGCCGAACACTGAAGCTTTCTTT. Amino acids: CASSLVTGPNTEAFF. The genes are TRBV12-3 or TRBV12-4 and TRBJ1-1; TRBD1 might be the D (6 bases). The CDR3 is 15 residues long. V was trimmed by 1 base and J by 1 base, leaving 10 bases between them.

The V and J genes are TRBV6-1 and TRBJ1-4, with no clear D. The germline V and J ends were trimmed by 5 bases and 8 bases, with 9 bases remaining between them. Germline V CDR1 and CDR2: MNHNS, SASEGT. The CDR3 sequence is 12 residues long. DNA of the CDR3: TGTGCCAGCAGTAGAAGAATAGAAAAACTGTTTTTT. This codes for CASSRRIEKLFF.

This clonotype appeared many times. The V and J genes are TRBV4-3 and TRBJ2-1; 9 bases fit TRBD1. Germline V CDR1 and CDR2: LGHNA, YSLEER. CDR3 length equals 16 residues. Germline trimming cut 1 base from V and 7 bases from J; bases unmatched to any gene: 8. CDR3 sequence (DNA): TGCGCCAGCAGCCAAGGGGGGACAGGGCGATTAAATGAGCAGTTCTTC. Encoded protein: CASSQGGTGRLNEQFF.

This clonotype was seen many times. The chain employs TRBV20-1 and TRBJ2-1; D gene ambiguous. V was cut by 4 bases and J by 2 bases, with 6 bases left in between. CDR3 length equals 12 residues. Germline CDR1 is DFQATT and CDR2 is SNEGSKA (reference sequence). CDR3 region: CSATQPYNEQFF. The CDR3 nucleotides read TGCAGTGCTACCCAACCCTACAATGAGCAGTTCTTC.

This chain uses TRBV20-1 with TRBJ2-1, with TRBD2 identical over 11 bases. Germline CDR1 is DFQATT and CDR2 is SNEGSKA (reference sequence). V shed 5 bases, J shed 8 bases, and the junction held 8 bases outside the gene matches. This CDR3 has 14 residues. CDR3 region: CSAYKLAGAYEQFF. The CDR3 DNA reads TGCAGTGCTTATAAACTAGCGGGGGCTTATGAGCAGTTCTTC.

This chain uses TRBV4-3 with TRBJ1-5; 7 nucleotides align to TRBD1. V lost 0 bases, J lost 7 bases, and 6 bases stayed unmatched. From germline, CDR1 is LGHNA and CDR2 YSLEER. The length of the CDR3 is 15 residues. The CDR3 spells CASSQDWAGGQPQHF. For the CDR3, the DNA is TGCGCCAGCAGCCAAGATTGGGCAGGGGGGCAGCCCCAGCATTTT.

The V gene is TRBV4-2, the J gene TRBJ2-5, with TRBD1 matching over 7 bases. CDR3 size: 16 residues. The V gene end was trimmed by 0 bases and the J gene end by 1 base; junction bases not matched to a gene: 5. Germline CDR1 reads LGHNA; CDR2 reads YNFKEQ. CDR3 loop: CASSQDHGDSQETQYF. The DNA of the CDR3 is TGTGCCAGCAGCCAAGATCATGGGGACAGCCAAGAGACCCAGTACTTC.

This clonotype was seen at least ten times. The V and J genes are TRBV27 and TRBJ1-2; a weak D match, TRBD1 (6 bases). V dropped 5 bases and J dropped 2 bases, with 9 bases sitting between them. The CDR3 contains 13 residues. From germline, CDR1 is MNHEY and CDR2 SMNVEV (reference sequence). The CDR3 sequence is CASSARGNYGYTF. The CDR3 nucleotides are TGTGCCAGCAGTGCCAGGGGAAACTATGGCTACACCTTC.

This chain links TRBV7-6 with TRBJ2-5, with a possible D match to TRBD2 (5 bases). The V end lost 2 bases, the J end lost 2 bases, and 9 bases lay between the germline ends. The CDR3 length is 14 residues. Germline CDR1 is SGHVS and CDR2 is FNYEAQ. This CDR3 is CASSLFRTQETQYF. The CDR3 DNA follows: TGTGCCAGCAGCTTATTTCGGACTCAAGAGACCCAGTACTTC. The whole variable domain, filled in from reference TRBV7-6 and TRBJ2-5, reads GAGVSQSPRYKVTKRGQDVALRCDPISGHVSLYWYRQALGQGPEFLTYFNYEAQQDKSGLPNDRFSAERPEGSISTLTIQRTEQRDSAMYRCASSLFRTQETQYFGPGTRLLVL.

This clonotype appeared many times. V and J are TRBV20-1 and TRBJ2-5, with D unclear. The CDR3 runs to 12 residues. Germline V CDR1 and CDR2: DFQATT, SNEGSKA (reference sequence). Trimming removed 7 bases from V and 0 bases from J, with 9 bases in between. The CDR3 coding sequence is TGCAGTGGAACGGAGTACCAAGAGACCCAGTACTTC. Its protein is CSGTEYQETQYF.

CDR3: CSARPNYTF. DNA of the CDR3: TGCAGTGCTAGGCCGAACTACACCTTC. This chain connects TRBV20-1 to TRBJ1-2; D uncertain. V was pared by 3 bases and J by 10 bases, with 6 bases between. Looked up from germline, CDR1 is DFQATT and CDR2 is SNEGSKA (reference sequence). The CDR3 has 9 amino acids.

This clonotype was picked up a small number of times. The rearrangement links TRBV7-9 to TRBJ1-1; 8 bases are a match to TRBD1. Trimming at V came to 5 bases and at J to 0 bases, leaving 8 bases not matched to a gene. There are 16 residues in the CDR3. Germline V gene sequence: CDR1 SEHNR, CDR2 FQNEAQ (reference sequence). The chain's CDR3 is CASSTRTGLLNTEAFF. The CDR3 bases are TGTGCCAGCAGCACTCGGACAGGGCTCCTGAACACTGAAGCTTTCTTT.

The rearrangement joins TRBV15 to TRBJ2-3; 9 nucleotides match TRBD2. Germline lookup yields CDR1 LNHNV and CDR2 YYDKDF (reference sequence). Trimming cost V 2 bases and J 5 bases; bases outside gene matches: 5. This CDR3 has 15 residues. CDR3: CATSRSSGEGDTQYF. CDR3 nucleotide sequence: TGTGCCACCAGCAGATCTAGCGGGGAGGGAGATACGCAGTATTTT.

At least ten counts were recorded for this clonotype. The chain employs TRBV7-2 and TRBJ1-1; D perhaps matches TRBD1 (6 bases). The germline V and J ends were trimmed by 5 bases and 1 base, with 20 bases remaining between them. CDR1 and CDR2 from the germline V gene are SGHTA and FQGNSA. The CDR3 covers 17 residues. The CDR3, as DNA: TGTGCCAGCAGCCCCAAACGGTCTGGACAGACGAACACTGAAGCTTTCTTT. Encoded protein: CASSPKRSGQTNTEAFF. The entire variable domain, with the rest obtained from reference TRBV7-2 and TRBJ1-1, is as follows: GAGVSQSPSNKVTEKGKDVELRCDPISGHTALYWYRQSLGQGLEFLIYFQGNSAPDKSGLPSDRFSAERTGGSVSTLTIQRTQQEDSAVYLCASSPKRSGQTNTEAFFGQGTRLTVV.

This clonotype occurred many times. DNA of the CDR3: TGCGCCAGCAGCTTGGCCGTGGGGTTACATGGCTACACCTTC. This codes for CASSLAVGLHGYTF. The V and J genes are TRBV5-1 and TRBJ1-2; D gene ambiguous. Germline V gene lookup returns CDR1 SGHRS and CDR2 YFSETQ. Trimming stripped 0 bases from V and 6 bases from J, with 12 bases between. This CDR3 contains 14 residues.

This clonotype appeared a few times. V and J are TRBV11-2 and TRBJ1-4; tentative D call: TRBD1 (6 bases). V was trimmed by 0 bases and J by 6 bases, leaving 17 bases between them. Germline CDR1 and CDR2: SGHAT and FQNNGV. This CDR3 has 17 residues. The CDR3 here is CASSLEANRVGYEKLFF. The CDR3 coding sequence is TGTGCCAGCAGCTTAGAAGCCAACAGGGTCGGGTATGAAAAACTGTTTTTT. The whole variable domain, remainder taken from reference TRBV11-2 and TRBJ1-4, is EAGVAQSPRYKIIEKRQSVAFWCNPISGHATLYWYQQILGQGPKLLIQFQNNGVVDDSQLPKDRFSAERLKGVDSTLKIQPAKLEDSAVYLCASSLEANRVGYEKLFFGSGTQLSVL.

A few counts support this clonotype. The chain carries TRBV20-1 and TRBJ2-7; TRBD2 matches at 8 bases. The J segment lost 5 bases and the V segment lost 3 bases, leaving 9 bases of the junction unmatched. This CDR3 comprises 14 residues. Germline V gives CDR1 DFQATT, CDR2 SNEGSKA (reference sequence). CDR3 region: CSARWGTRNHEQYF. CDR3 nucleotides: TGCAGTGCTAGGTGGGGGACTAGAAACCACGAGCAGTACTTC.

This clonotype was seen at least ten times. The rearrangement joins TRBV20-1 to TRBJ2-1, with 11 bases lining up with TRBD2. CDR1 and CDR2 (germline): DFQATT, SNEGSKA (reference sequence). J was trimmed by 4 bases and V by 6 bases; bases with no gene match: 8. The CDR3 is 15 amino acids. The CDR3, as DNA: TGCAGTGCCTCTCCAGGGACTAGCGGATACAATGAGCAGTTCTTC. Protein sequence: CSASPGTSGYNEQFF.